This T cell receptor beta chain was obtained from a study of blood T cell repertoires in COVID-19. The germline gives CDR1 MNHEY, CDR2 SVGEGT. With V trimmed by 5 bases and J by 5 bases, 2 bases remained unmatched. This CDR3 comprises 12 residues. Generated by immunoSEQ multiplex PCR, the TCRdb table keeps only in-frame clones and is missing some. The data show a few hundred thousand clones, about nine tenths seen once. With respect to this clone: Additional DNA sequences in this sample encode the identical CDR3.

The sequence was obtained from a woman aged 45 to 65 in a cohort exposed to, infected with or recovered from COVID-19 (not recorded which). The material sequenced was PBMCs or T cells enriched from blood (not recorded which). The V and J genes are TRBV6-2 or TRBV6-3 and TRBJ1-2; 7 bases line up with TRBD1. DNA of the CDR3: TGTGCCAGCAGTCGACAGGGTTATGGCTACACCTTC. It yields the protein CASSRQGYGYTF.